This is a list of T cell receptor beta chains from one sample in a study of monozygotic twins with inflammatory bowel disease. TCRdb re-called the 5' RACE reads; every CDR3 protein appears as one record, without DNA. The data include 400,000 to 500,000 distinct CDR3 sequences; the top ten clones carry 2% to 2.5%. Sample: blood. These receptors were collected from a human donor with ulcerative colitis or Crohn's disease, or a healthy co-twin of an affected twin (not recorded which). Each CDR3 is given with its conserved first and last residue.

v_call: TRBV29-1
j_call: TRBJ2-7
cdr3_aa: CSVEVGGQTYEQYF

v_call: TRBV7-2
j_call: TRBJ2-1
cdr3_aa: CASSLQGQPYNEQFF

v_call: TRBV20-1
j_call: TRBJ2-3
cdr3_aa: CSTRLAGRTDTQYF

v_call: TRBV3-1
j_call: TRBJ2-5
cdr3_aa: CASSRVGDQETQYF

v_call: TRBV5-1
j_call: TRBJ1-2
cdr3_aa: CASSSGLNPDYGYTF

v_call: TRBV15
j_call: TRBJ2-6
cdr3_aa: CATSRDRGAGANVLTF

v_call: TRBV11-2
j_call: TRBJ2-2
cdr3_aa: CASSFFAGGDSGELFF

v_call: TRBV30
j_call: TRBJ1-5
cdr3_aa: CAWAFFGAQQPQHF

v_call: TRBV29-1
j_call: TRBJ1-2
cdr3_aa: CSVVLSTVNYGYTF

v_call: TRBV3-1
j_call: TRBJ1-3
cdr3_aa: CASSQGPTGNTIYF

v_call: TRBV7-3
j_call: TRBJ2-5
cdr3_aa: CASSLSGRPGRETQYF

v_call: TRBV6-1
j_call: TRBJ2-4
cdr3_aa: CASSPGGAKNIQYF

v_call: TRBV12-3/TRBV12-4
j_call: TRBJ1-2
cdr3_aa: CASTLGGNYGYTF

v_call: TRBV29-1
j_call: TRBJ2-2
cdr3_aa: CSVEWANTGELFF

v_call: TRBV12-3/TRBV12-4
j_call: TRBJ2-2
cdr3_aa: CASTFITGELFF

v_call: TRBV6-2/TRBV6-3
j_call: TRBJ2-7
cdr3_aa: CATTQGYEQYF

v_call: TRBV20-1
j_call: TRBJ2-6
cdr3_aa: CSASHFTDSGANVLTF

v_call: TRBV7-2
j_call: TRBJ2-7
cdr3_aa: CASSLADRGLSYEQYF

v_call: TRBV11-1
j_call: TRBJ2-7
cdr3_aa: CASSLRSGEGVEQYF

v_call: TRBV24-1
j_call: TRBJ2-2
cdr3_aa: CATSDVGGGNTGELFF

v_call: TRBV19
j_call: TRBJ2-2
cdr3_aa: CASIQTGELFF

v_call: TRBV5-1
j_call: TRBJ2-7
cdr3_aa: CASSLAPPLAGWYEQYF

v_call: TRBV11-2
j_call: TRBJ2-7
cdr3_aa: CASTDMASGSFYEQYF

v_call: TRBV6-2/TRBV6-3
j_call: TRBJ1-5
cdr3_aa: CAGSGGATQPQHF

v_call: TRBV3-1
j_call: TRBJ2-1
cdr3_aa: CASSHRAGDHEQFF

v_call: TRBV11-2
j_call: TRBJ2-1
cdr3_aa: CASSLAGANNEQFF

v_call: TRBV12-3/TRBV12-4
j_call: TRBJ1-5
cdr3_aa: CASSLAGQSRRAQPQHF

v_call: TRBV5-1
j_call: TRBJ2-1
cdr3_aa: CASKPALWGTQLNEQFF

v_call: TRBV18
j_call: TRBJ1-3
cdr3_aa: CASSPPDSGNTIYF

v_call: TRBV3-1
j_call: TRBJ1-2
cdr3_aa: CASSQEGGLLYGYTF

v_call: TRBV20-1
j_call: TRBJ1-5
cdr3_aa: CSALPGGSFSQPQHF

v_call: TRBV20-1
j_call: TRBJ2-5
cdr3_aa: CSASSGGRGVETQYF

v_call: TRBV28
j_call: TRBJ1-6
cdr3_aa: CASSLGLNSPLHF

v_call: TRBV11-2
j_call: TRBJ2-7
cdr3_aa: CASSLFPRQGGSYEQYF

v_call: TRBV20-1
j_call: TRBJ2-4
cdr3_aa: CSAGGVQGAYF

v_call: TRBV2
j_call: TRBJ2-3
cdr3_aa: CASRTRETGTQYF

v_call: TRBV20-1
j_call: TRBJ2-7
cdr3_aa: CSASRRGGSYEQYF

v_call: TRBV20-1
j_call: TRBJ2-5
cdr3_aa: CSARTRAKTAGTGHGGTQYF

v_call: TRBV6-5
j_call: TRBJ2-1
cdr3_aa: CASSYSRLAGGNEQFF

v_call: TRBV20-1
j_call: TRBJ2-1
cdr3_aa: CSAIGLAGKNEQFF

v_call: TRBV12-3/TRBV12-4
j_call: TRBJ1-3
cdr3_aa: CASTIVGVSGNTIYF

v_call: TRBV7-6
j_call: TRBJ2-1
cdr3_aa: CASAATFPGREQFF

v_call: TRBV7-9
j_call: TRBJ2-1
cdr3_aa: CASSLEYEQFF

v_call: TRBV30
j_call: TRBJ1-3
cdr3_aa: CAWGAGSSGNTIYF

v_call: TRBV5-7
j_call: TRBJ2-1
cdr3_aa: CASSLRGEQFF

v_call: TRBV5-1
j_call: TRBJ2-3
cdr3_aa: CASSRPRRVVTDTQYF

v_call: TRBV20-1
j_call: TRBJ1-4
cdr3_aa: CSVPQGLDNEKLFF

v_call: TRBV24-1
j_call: TRBJ2-5
cdr3_aa: CATSDTGQVDETQYF

v_call: TRBV29-1
j_call: TRBJ2-1
cdr3_aa: CSVERGSSSYNEQFF

v_call: TRBV27
j_call: TRBJ2-4
cdr3_aa: CASSSMGTGRNIQYF

v_call: TRBV20-1
j_call: TRBJ2-3
cdr3_aa: CSANEGGVGTDTQYF

v_call: TRBV4-1
j_call: TRBJ2-1
cdr3_aa: CASSPPERESNEQFF

v_call: TRBV7-9
j_call: TRBJ1-5
cdr3_aa: CASSPKGDQPQHF

v_call: TRBV29-1
j_call: TRBJ1-2
cdr3_aa: CSVEGPGGYGYTF

v_call: TRBV20-1
j_call: TRBJ1-5
cdr3_aa: CSARPDRGGSNQPQHF

v_call: TRBV19
j_call: TRBJ2-3
cdr3_aa: CASSPNMVGTGPDTQYF

v_call: TRBV6-1
j_call: TRBJ1-1
cdr3_aa: CASSRSGPNTEAFF

v_call: TRBV14
j_call: TRBJ2-1
cdr3_aa: CASSHLDGSYNEQFF

v_call: TRBV14
j_call: TRBJ2-2
cdr3_aa: CASSQYGGTGELFF